Detailed here is one T cell receptor beta chain. The source of the sample is a study of cytomegalovirus exposure and HLA in healthy donors. V shed 1 base and J shed 3 bases, with 13 bases lying between them. This CDR3 contains 15 residues. Germline V CDR1 and CDR2: SGHTA, FQGNSA. Some clones are missing from TCRdb's copy, which holds only in-frame ones; the method was immunoSEQ multiplex PCR. This repertoire shows roughly 75,000 clones, approximately 80% found once; its top ten account for around 3%. The TCR originated in a man aged 25-40 years in good health and CMV-seronegative. The V call is TRBV7-2, the J call TRBJ2-7; no clear D gene. Source material: PBMCs. This CDR3 is CASSLDLYYGYEQYF. For the CDR3, the DNA is TGTGCCAGCAGCTTAGATCTTTATTACGGCTACGAGCAGTACTTC.